The 21 T cell receptor beta chains in this list originate from one sample, sequenced in a study of beta chain bispecific antibodies for T cell cancers (dated by TCRdb to the early 2020s). The library was obtained by 5' RACE. TCRdb passed the public sequencing reads through fastp at Q25 and MiXCR, retaining productive beta sequences. For every CDR3 protein sequence, its rows merge into one entry that carries the most common genes and DNA. The sample contains more than 15,000 distinct CDR3 sequences, roughly 1.9% of them found a single time. In total, the top ten clones hold 6.9% of the sample. Their antigens remain unidentified. T cells were expanded from blood mononuclear cells for about three days with either the anti-CD3 antibody OKT3 or CD3/CD28 Dynabeads. The study at large found these results: Every sequenced sample contained a mix of leukemia cell line cells and normal T cells, and most targeted TRBV signal came from the leukemia cells rather than from the normal T cells.

The sample consisted of healthy donor T cells cultured with leukemia cells. All receptors derive from a human donor in good health. Some clones in this sample may be carry-over from other donors' samples.

This clonotype was observed at least ten times. The chain recombines TRBV5-1 with TRBJ2-7; D is uncertain. The germline gives CDR1 SGHRS, CDR2 YFSETQ. V shed 0 bases and J shed 2 bases, with 15 bases lying between them. The CDR3 loop spans 16 amino acids. CDR3 sequence: CASSLAFDEVPYEQYF. The CDR3 DNA is TGCGCCAGCAGCTTGGCCTTCGATGAGGTTCCCTACGAGCAGTACTTC.

This clonotype occurred many times. The chain combines TRBV9 with TRBJ1-5; 10 positions match TRBD1. V lost 4 bases, J lost 6 bases, and 7 bases stayed unmatched. The CDR3 covers 15 residues. Germline CDR1 reads SGDLS; CDR2 reads YYNGEE. The CDR3 coding sequence is TGTGCCAGCAGCCCAACCGGGACAGGGGTTCAGCCCCAGCATTTT. Protein: CASSPTGTGVQPQHF.

In this sample, this clonotype turned up many times. This sequence joins TRBV19 and TRBJ1-2, with a tentative D call TRBD1 (5 bases). Germline V lookup: CDR1 LNHDA, CDR2 SQIVND (reference sequence). V dropped 3 bases and J dropped 1 base, with 12 bases sitting between them. The CDR3 sequence is 15 residues long. This chain's CDR3 is CASSIYLDSNYGYTF. For the CDR3, the DNA is TGTGCCAGTAGTATTTACCTCGACAGTAACTATGGCTACACCTTC.

This clonotype is labeled as medium-sized. J is TRBJ2-1 and V is TRBV14; D remains unclear. The germline V gene encodes CDR1 SGHDN and CDR2 FVKESK. The CDR3 is made up of 15 amino acids. V lost 7 bases to trimming and J lost 2 bases, with 15 bases between them. CDR3 sequence reads: CASTARSGTYNEQFF. As DNA, the CDR3 is TGTGCCAGCACCGCCCGGTCCGGAACCTACAATGAGCAGTTCTTC.

This clonotype was recorded many times. The chain joins TRBV2 to TRBJ2-7; no reliable D call. The germline gives CDR1 SNHLY, CDR2 FYNNEI. This CDR3 has 12 residues. V lost 3 bases and J lost 4, with 7 bases in between. CDR3 in amino acids: CASSDVIYEQYF. In DNA, the CDR3 is TGTGCCAGCAGTGACGTTATTTACGAGCAGTACTTC.

This clonotype is medium-sized. J is TRBJ2-1 and V is TRBV11-2; maybe TRBD1 (6 bases). CDR3 length equals 17 residues. Germline V gene data show CDR1 as SGHAT and CDR2 as FQNNGV. V was shortened by 1 base and J by 8 bases, with 21 bases between the two germline ends. CDR3 in DNA: TGTGCCAGCAGCTTAGGGCAGGGGAGTCCGTCGGAGGATGAGCAGTTCTTC. Translating it yields CASSLGQGSPSEDEQFF.

This clonotype showed up many times. V is TRBV7-9 and J is TRBJ1-2, with D maybe TRBD1 (6 bases). CDR1 and CDR2 (germline): SEHNR, FQNEAQ (reference sequence). With 2 bases removed from V and 2 bases from J, the gap between germline ends came to 9 bases. CDR3 length: 14 residues. As DNA, the CDR3 is TGTGCCAGCAGCTTAAAAGGACAGAACTATGGCTACACCTTC. Its protein product is CASSLKGQNYGYTF. The variable domain in full, completed from reference TRBV7-9 and TRBJ1-2, reads DTGVSQNPRHKITKRGQNVTFRCDPISEHNRLYWYRQTLGQGPEFLTYFQNEAQLEKSRLLSDRFSAERPKGSFSTLEIQRTEQGDSAMYLCASSLKGQNYGYTFGSGTRLTVV.

There are many counts of this clonotype. The genes are TRBV7-3 and TRBJ2-7; 8 positions agree with TRBD2. Germline values: CDR1 SGHTA, CDR2 FQGTGA. The CDR3 spans 15 residues. The J segment lost 6 bases and the V segment lost 3 bases, leaving 10 bases of the junction unmatched. CDR3 residues: CASSFGAGVPGEQYF. The CDR3 DNA reads as TGTGCCAGCAGCTTTGGAGCGGGGGTACCTGGCGAGCAGTACTTC.

This clonotype was seen many times. This sequence joins TRBV28 and TRBJ1-2, with 7 positions matching TRBD1. Unmatched junction bases numbered 6, after V lost 2 bases and J lost 6 bases. CDR3 size: 14 residues. Germline CDR1 reads MDHEN; CDR2 reads SYDVKM. The CDR3 nucleotides are TGTGCCAGCAGTTTAACAGGGGCTAGGGATGGCTACACCTTC. It encodes CASSLTGARDGYTF.

By sample share, this clonotype is medium-sized (0.01 to 0.1%). V usage is TRBV6-1 and J usage is TRBJ2-7; 7 bases are a match to TRBD1. The CDR3 runs to 15 residues. V lost 1 base, J lost 2 bases, and 5 bases stayed unmatched. In germline, CDR1 is MNHNS, CDR2 SASEGT. CDR3 in amino acids: CASSEGTGATYEQYF. The DNA for the CDR3 is TGTGCCAGCAGTGAAGGAACAGGGGCCACCTACGAGCAGTACTTC.

This clonotype was detected only a few times. The rearrangement joins TRBV27 to TRBJ2-7, with D perhaps TRBD2 (5 bases). The CDR3 is 15 residues long. Trimming left V 8 bases short and J 0 bases short, with 17 bases between. Per germline, CDR1 MNHEY and CDR2 SMNVEV (reference sequence). The CDR3 nucleotides read TGTGCCAGCCGTGATCGGGGAAAACTCTCCTACGAGCAGTACTTC. Residues: CASRDRGKLSYEQYF.

This clonotype was observed many times. The CDR3 protein is CATSRSAESNSPLHF. The CDR3 nucleotides are TGTGCCACCAGCAGATCCGCGGAGAGTAATTCACCCCTCCACTTT. The gene calls are TRBV15 and TRBJ1-6; D not certain. Germline values: CDR1 LNHNV, CDR2 YYDKDF (reference sequence). CDR3 size: 15 residues. The ends were cut back, 2 bases at V and 6 bases at J, with 11 bases in the middle. The full variable domain, in which reference TRBV15 and TRBJ1-6 provide the parts outside the CDR3, is DAMVIQNPRYQVTQFGKPVTLSCSQTLNHNVMYWYQQKSSQAPKLLFHYYDKDFNNEADTPDNFQSRRPNTSFCFLDIRSPGLGDTAMYLCATSRSAESNSPLHFGNGTRLTVT.

This clonotype was seen many times. The V gene is TRBV27, the J gene TRBJ2-6; no clear D gene. CDR1 is MNHEY and CDR2 is SMNVEV in the germline V gene (reference sequence). This CDR3 spans 17 amino acids. Trimming pared 4 bases from V and 4 bases from J, leaving 17 bases between. The CDR3 reads CASSSTSVESGANVLTF. The CDR3 region has the DNA TGTGCCAGCAGTTCGACTTCAGTGGAGTCCGGGGCCAACGTCCTGACTTTC.

In its sample, this clonotype is medium-sized. This sequence joins TRBV5-1 and TRBJ1-1; D is unclear. Germline CDR1 reads SGHRS; CDR2 reads YFSETQ. Trimming removed 2 bases from V and 2 bases from J, with 16 bases in between. The CDR3 totals 16 residues. The CDR3: CASSFRFFGENTEAFF. Here the CDR3 DNA reads TGCGCCAGCAGCTTCCGGTTCTTCGGGGAAAACACTGAAGCTTTCTTT.

The sample holds many counts of this clonotype. The J gene is TRBJ2-7, the V gene TRBV5-1, with 8 nucleotides matching TRBD2. Germline trimming cut 0 bases from V and 5 bases from J; bases unmatched to any gene: 7. There are 15 residues in the CDR3. Germline-derived CDR1 and CDR2 are SGHRS and YFSETQ. The CDR3: CASSLGTGGHDEQYF. Written as DNA, the CDR3 is TGCGCCAGCAGCTTGGGGACGGGGGGGCACGACGAGCAGTACTTC. Using reference TRBV5-1 and TRBJ2-7 for the parts outside the CDR3, the full variable domain is KAGVTQTPRYLIKTRGQQVTLSCSPISGHRSVSWYQQTPGQGLQFLFEYFSETQRNKGNFPGRFSGRQFSNSRSEMNVSTLELGDSALYLCASSLGTGGHDEQYFGPGTRLTVT.

The table lists this clonotype with many counts. The chain combines TRBV20-1 with TRBJ1-2; D is ambiguous. V lost 5 bases, J lost 2 bases, and 15 bases lay in between. The CDR3 spans 14 residues. The germline gives CDR1 DFQATT, CDR2 SNEGSKA (reference sequence). The CDR3 loop reads CSALPTESNYGYTF. The CDR3 DNA reads TGCAGTGCTCTACCTACAGAGTCAAACTATGGCTACACCTTC.

This clonotype was seen at least ten times. The chain recombines TRBV5-1 with TRBJ1-2, with D tentatively TRBD1 (5 bases). This CDR3 is built from 13 residues. With 5 bases removed from V and 4 bases from J, the gap between germline ends came to 12 bases. Per germline, CDR1 SGHRS and CDR2 YFSETQ. CDR3 residues: CASRAPDSYGYTF. CDR3 bases: TGCGCCAGCAGAGCCCCCGACAGCTATGGCTACACCTTC.

This clonotype appeared many times. The V call is TRBV5-1, the J call TRBJ2-5; perhaps TRBD2 as D (6 bases). There are 15 residues in the CDR3. V was shortened by 1 base and J by 7 bases, with 17 bases between the two germline ends. Germline lookup yields CDR1 SGHRS and CDR2 YFSETQ. The CDR3 reads CASSLTRDSAGTQYF. Here the CDR3 DNA reads TGCGCCAGCAGCTTGACTCGGGACTCTGCGGGGACCCAGTACTTC.

The sample holds many counts of this clonotype. The chain recombines TRBV20-1 with TRBJ2-1; 14 bases are shared with TRBD2. The junction had 9 bases not matched to a gene; V was cut back by 5 bases and J by 0 bases. The CDR3 has 18 amino acids. Germline CDR1 and CDR2: DFQATT and SNEGSKA (reference sequence). The CDR3 loop reads CSAEGLAGEASSYNEQFF. The CDR3 DNA follows: TGCAGTGCTGAGGGACTAGCGGGGGAGGCTAGCTCCTACAATGAGCAGTTCTTC.

This clonotype was seen at least ten times. The gene calls are TRBV7-9 and TRBJ1-1; D remains ambiguous. The V and J ends lost 2 bases and 1 base respectively, with 8 bases between them. This CDR3 has 14 amino acids. The germline gives CDR1 SEHNR, CDR2 FQNEAQ (reference sequence). CDR3 sequence: CASSLTLENTEAFF. As DNA, the CDR3 is TGTGCCAGCAGCTTAACCCTGGAGAACACTGAAGCTTTCTTT.

This clonotype has just a few counts. V and J are TRBV5-4 and TRBJ2-2; D gene uncertain. V was pared by 3 bases and J by 4 bases, with 10 bases between. Germline CDR1 is SGHNT and CDR2 is YYREEE (reference sequence). This CDR3 comprises 14 residues. Written as DNA, the CDR3 is TGTGCCAGCAGCTCCCCGGACCTCACCGGGGAGCTGTTTTTT. This gives the protein CASSSPDLTGELFF.